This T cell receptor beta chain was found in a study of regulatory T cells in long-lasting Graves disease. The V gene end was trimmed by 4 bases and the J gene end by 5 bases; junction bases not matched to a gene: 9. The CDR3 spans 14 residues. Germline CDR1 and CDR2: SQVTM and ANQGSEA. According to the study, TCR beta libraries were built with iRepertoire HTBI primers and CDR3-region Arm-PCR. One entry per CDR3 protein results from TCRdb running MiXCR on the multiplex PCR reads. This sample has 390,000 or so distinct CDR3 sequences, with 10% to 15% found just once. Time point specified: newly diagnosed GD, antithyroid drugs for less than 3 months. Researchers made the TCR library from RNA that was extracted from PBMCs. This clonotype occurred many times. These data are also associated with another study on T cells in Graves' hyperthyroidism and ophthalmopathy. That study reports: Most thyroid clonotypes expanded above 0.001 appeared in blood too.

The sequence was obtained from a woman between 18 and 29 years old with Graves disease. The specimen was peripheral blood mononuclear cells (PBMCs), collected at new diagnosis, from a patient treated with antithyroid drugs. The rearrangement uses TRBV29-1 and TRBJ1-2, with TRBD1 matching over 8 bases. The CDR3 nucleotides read TGCAGCGTTGGACGACAGGGGCTGGGGTATGGCTACACCTTC. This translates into CSVGRQGLGYGYTF.